This T cell receptor (beta chain) stems from a study of shared clonotypes between healthy human individuals. Study-wide background: Aged 18 to 49, the donors were two women and a few men. General study results and limits: It was the few donors that limited the genetic and exposure-history diversity represented. Naive subsets usually exceeded memory subsets in estimated richness.

Points on this clone: As yet, its antigen is unknown.

Per the original methods: There were no quality scores in the junction-only immunoSEQ sequences, so filtering differed. This table comes from immunoSEQ multiplex PCR, and its TCRdb copy is limited to in-frame clones, with some not included. The V and J calls and clone size are taken from that table; D and trimming were inferred from the DNA. The table lists 1,400,000 or so clones, approximately 98.5% of them singletons. Trimming took off 5 bases at V and 1 base at J, with 13 bases between the two ends. Germline V gene data show CDR1 as SEHNR and CDR2 as FQNEAQ (reference sequence). The length of the CDR3 is 15 residues.

This chain uses TRBV7-9 with TRBJ2-3; weak D call: TRBD2 (6 bases). Sequenced: naive CD4+ T cells sorted from blood. The sample's subset: CD45RA+ positively selected. The sequence was obtained from a man younger than 40 in good health. CDR3 loop: CASSPGSIRTDTQYF. CDR3 nucleotide sequence: TGTGCCAGCAGCCCCGGGAGCATTCGCACAGATACGCAGTATTTT. Based on the CDR3 plus reference TRBV7-9 and TRBJ2-3, the full variable domain is DTGVSQNPRHKITKRGQNVTFRCDPISEHNRLYWYRQTLGQGPEFLTYFQNEAQLEKSRLLSDRFSAERPKGSFSTLEIQRTEQGDSAMYLCASSPGSIRTDTQYFGPGTRLTVL.